Listed here are 2 T cell receptor beta chains from one sample, sequenced in a study of blood T cell repertoires in COVID-19. Repertoires were generated with immunoSEQ multiplex PCR, while TCRdb's copy carries only in-frame clones and drops some. The sample holds about 90,000 clones; roughly 90% are singletons and the top ten take approximately 1.3%. Sequences were obtained from peripheral blood. These receptors were obtained from a man aged 80 or over with active or convalescent COVID-19.

This clone was seen just once. The chain uses TRBV25-1 and TRBJ2-2, with 9 bases aligning to TRBD1. The V gene's germline CDR1 is MGHDK and CDR2 SYGVNS. There are 16 residues in the CDR3. The ends lost 7 bases at V and 5 bases at J; junction bases unmatched: 11. This CDR3 is CASIGSGTGRTGELFF. The CDR3 bases are TGTGCCAGCATTGGATCCGGGACAGGGCGAACCGGGGAGCTGTTTTTT.

V and J are TRBV5-5 and TRBJ1-6; unclear D gene. The CDR3 is 14 residues long. V was clipped by 4 bases and J by 11 bases, with 16 bases between them. Germline CDR1 SGHKS, CDR2 YYEKEE (reference sequence). The CDR3 sequence: CASSPGFLNAPLHF. The CDR3 DNA reads TGTGCCAGCAGCCCCGGGTTCCTGAACGCACCCCTCCACTTT.